This entry features one T cell receptor (beta chain) sequence. Its cognate antigen is unknown. The CDR3 consists of 15 residues. V was trimmed by 1 base and J by 8 bases, leaving 15 bases between them. CDR1 and CDR2 from the germline V gene are SGHRS and YFSETQ. Amplification used 60 Vbeta primers and 13 Jbeta primers. The assay was immunoSEQ multiplex PCR, and TCRdb's table has in-frame clones only and misses some. The sample shows 150,000 or so clones, around 80% of them seen only once. This sample is drawn from a study of cytomegalovirus exposure and HLA in healthy donors. Overall study findings and caveats: A missense variant in DCLRE1C was later tied to TCR beta V- and J-gene trimming.

The receptor comes from a man younger than 45 in good health and CMV-seropositive. The gene calls are TRBV5-1 and TRBJ2-2; tentatively, D is TRBD1 (5 bases). The sample was PBMCs. In DNA form, the CDR3 reads TGCGCCAGCAGCTTGCTGGCAGGGCTTGGAGGGGAGCTGTTTTTT. It translates to CASSLLAGLGGELFF.